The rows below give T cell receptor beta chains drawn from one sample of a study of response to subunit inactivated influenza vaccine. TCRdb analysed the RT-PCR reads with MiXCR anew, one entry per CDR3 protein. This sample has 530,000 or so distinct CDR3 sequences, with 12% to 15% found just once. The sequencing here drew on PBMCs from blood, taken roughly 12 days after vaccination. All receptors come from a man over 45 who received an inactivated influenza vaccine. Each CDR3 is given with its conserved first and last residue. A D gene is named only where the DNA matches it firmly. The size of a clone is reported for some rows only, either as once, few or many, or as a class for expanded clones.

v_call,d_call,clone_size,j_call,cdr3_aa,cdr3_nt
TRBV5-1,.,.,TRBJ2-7,CASSEDTYEQYF,TGCGCCAGCAGCGAAGACACCTACGAGCAGTACTTC
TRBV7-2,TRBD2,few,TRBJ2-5,CASSFKASGGVETQYF,TGTGCCAGCAGCTTTAAGGCTAGCGGGGGGGTGGAGACCCAGTACTTC
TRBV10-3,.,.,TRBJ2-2,CAISTGTPNTGELFF,TGTGCCATCAGTACCGGGACACCTAACACCGGGGAGCTGTTTTTT
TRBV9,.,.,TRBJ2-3,CASSPFSGPSTDTQYF,TGTGCCAGCAGCCCCTTTAGCGGCCCTAGCACAGATACGCAGTATTTT
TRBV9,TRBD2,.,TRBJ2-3,CASSVSGRGTDTQYF,TGTGCCAGCAGCGTTAGCGGGAGAGGGACAGATACGCAGTATTTT
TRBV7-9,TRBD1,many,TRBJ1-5,CASSLGQLNQPQHF,TGTGCCAGCAGCTTGGGACAGTTGAATCAGCCCCAGCATTTT
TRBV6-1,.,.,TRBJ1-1,CASSATGYSLEAFF,TGTGCCAGCAGTGCCACTGGGTACAGCCTTGAAGCTTTCTTT
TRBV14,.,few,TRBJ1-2,CASSQDLVAGGGYTF,TGTGCCAGCAGCCAAGATTTGGTTGCGGGGGGAGGCTACACCTTC
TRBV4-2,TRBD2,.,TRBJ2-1,CASSQHPLAGGSSEQFF,TGTGCCAGCAGCCAACACCCTCTAGCGGGAGGTTCGTCTGAGCAGTTCTTC
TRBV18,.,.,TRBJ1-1,CASSPDPLRTEAFF,TGTGCCAGCTCACCTGATCCCCTGAGGACTGAAGCTTTCTTT
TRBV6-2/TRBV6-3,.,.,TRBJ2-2,CASSYSMGYPGELFF,TGTGCCAGCAGTTACTCGATGGGCTATCCCGGGGAGCTGTTTTTT
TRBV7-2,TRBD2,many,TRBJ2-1,CASSLGISGVNEQFF,TGTGCCAGCAGCTTAGGGATAAGCGGGGTGAATGAGCAGTTCTTC
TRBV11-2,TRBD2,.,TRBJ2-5,CATSSGLGQETQYF,TGTGCCACTTCGTCGGGACTAGGTCAAGAGACCCAGTACTTC
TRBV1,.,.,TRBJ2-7,CTSSYDRVYEQYF,TGCACCAGCAGCTATGACAGGGTCTACGAGCAGTACTTC
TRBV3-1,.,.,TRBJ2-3,CASSQYMGLTDTQYF,TGTGCCAGCAGCCAATACATGGGACTCACAGATACGCAGTATTTT
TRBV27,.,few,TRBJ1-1,CASSSRYTEAFF,TGTGCCAGCAGTTCTAGGTACACTGAAGCTTTCTTT
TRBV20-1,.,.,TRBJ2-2,CSASISGTARVPGELFF,TGCAGTGCTAGTATTTCAGGGACCGCGCGTGTACCCGGGGAGCTGTTTTTT
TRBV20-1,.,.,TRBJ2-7,CSARAPGGSYEQYF,TGCAGTGCTAGAGCCCCCGGAGGATCCTACGAGCAGTACTTC
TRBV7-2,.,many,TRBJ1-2,CASTGQNYGYTF,TGTGCCAGCACCGGACAAAACTATGGCTACACCTTC
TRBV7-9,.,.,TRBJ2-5,CASSFADRETQYF,TGTGCCAGCAGCTTTGCCGACAGGGAGACCCAGTACTTC
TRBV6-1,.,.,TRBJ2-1,CASRPLATEQFF,TGTGCCAGCAGACCCCTAGCGACGGAGCAGTTCTTC
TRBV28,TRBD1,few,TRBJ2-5,CASSFGTGGRETQYF,TGTGCCAGCAGTTTCGGGACAGGGGGCCGGGAGACCCAGTACTTC
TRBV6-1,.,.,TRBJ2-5,CASRSDYDFSETQYF,TGTGCCAGCAGGTCCGATTACGATTTTTCAGAGACCCAGTACTTC
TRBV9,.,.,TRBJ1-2,CASSTDRGGAGYTF,TGTGCCAGCAGCACCGACCGGGGGGGGGCCGGCTACACCTTC
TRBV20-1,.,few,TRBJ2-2,CSASGKYTGELFF,TGCAGTGCTAGCGGGAAGTACACCGGGGAGCTGTTTTTT
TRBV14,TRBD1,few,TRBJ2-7,CARRNRDSSYEQYF,TGTGCCAGACGAAACCGGGACAGCTCCTACGAGCAGTACTTC
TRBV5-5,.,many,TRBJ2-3,CASSFPPVRSDTQYF,TGTGCCAGCAGCTTCCCCCCGGTGCGGTCAGATACGCAGTATTTT